This T cell receptor beta chain was captured in a study of T cells after yellow fever vaccination. Whole-study context: The SMART-Seq v4 Ultra Low Input method served to prepare the low-cell-number fractions.

Notes on the study in general: Shared CD4/CD8 clonotypes were a small share, likely from convergent recombination.

The V and J ends lost 11 bases and 5 bases, in that order; junction bases with no gene match: 10. The CDR3 has 14 residues. The germline V gene encodes CDR1 ENHRY and CDR2 SYGVKD. In TCRdb, the 5' RACE reads were re-called with MiXCR into one record per CDR3 protein. This table holds about 550,000 distinct CDR3 sequences, about a fifth found once. This clonotype was seen more than once but under ten times. Antigen unknown. This clonotype was sampled from a man aged 25-45 years who received the YFV17D yellow fever vaccine. The chain couples TRBV10-3 to TRBJ2-2, with 8 nucleotides matching TRBD2. The material sequenced was PBMCs, taken 15 days after the yellow fever booster vaccination. The CDR3 here is CAVAQSGGTGELFF. In DNA form, the CDR3 reads TGTGCCGTGGCACAATCGGGGGGGACCGGGGAGCTGTTTTTT.